Below are 27 T cell receptor beta chains sequenced from a single sample in a study of shared clonotypes between healthy human individuals. The data were produced by immunoSEQ multiplex PCR, yet TCRdb's version contains in-frame clones alone and is incomplete. This sample has approximately 82,000 clones, with 60% to 70% found just once. The specimen sequenced was memory CD8+ T cells sorted from blood. Subset described: CD45RO+ cells pooled with CCR7-negative TemRA cells. Receptors originate from a man aged 25 to 40 in good health.

The chain carries TRBV28 and TRBJ2-6, with a tentative D call TRBD2 (5 bases). The CDR3 runs 16 residues. Between the trimmed V and J ends, which lost 7 bases and 0 bases, there was a span of 13 bases. Germline loops: CDR1 MDHEN, CDR2 SYDVKM. CDR3 in amino acids: CASTPLGVSGANVLTF. CDR3 sequence (DNA): TGTGCCAGCACCCCACTCGGGGTCTCTGGGGCCAACGTCCTGACTTTC. Filled out from reference TRBV28 and TRBJ2-6, the complete variable domain reads DVKVTQSSRYLVKRTGEKVFLECVQDMDHENMFWYRQDPGLGLRLIYFSYDVKMKEKGDIPEGYSVSREKKERFSLILESASTNQTSMYLCASTPLGVSGANVLTFGAGSRLTVL.

This clone has at least ten counts. Other DNA variants within this sample encode the same CDR3. The chain links TRBV28 to TRBJ2-7, with 7 positions matching TRBD2. This CDR3 has 13 residues. The V and J ends lost 5 bases and 2 bases, in that order; junction bases with no gene match: 3. The germline gives CDR1 MDHEN, CDR2 SYDVKM. The DNA of the CDR3 is TGTGCCAGCAGTGGGGGGGGACCCTACGAGCAGTACTTC. This encodes CASSGGGPYEQYF. The whole variable domain, filled in from reference TRBV28 and TRBJ2-7, reads DVKVTQSSRYLVKRTGEKVFLECVQDMDHENMFWYRQDPGLGLRLIYFSYDVKMKEKGDIPEGYSVSREKKERFSLILESASTNQTSMYLCASSGGGPYEQYFGPGTRLTVT.

This clone was observed a single time. The rearrangement uses TRBV10-3 and TRBJ2-5; 9 bases agree with TRBD2. CDR1 and CDR2 (germline): ENHRY, SYGVKD. CDR3 length equals 18 residues. The V segment lost 0 bases and the J segment 2 bases; nucleotides outside the gene matches: 10. As DNA, the CDR3 is TGTGCCATCAGTGAGTCAGATCAGCGGGAGGCCGAACAAGAGACCCAGTACTTC. This encodes CAISESDQREAEQETQYF.

Regarding this clone: In the same sample, other DNA sequences code for this CDR3. The CDR3 DNA reads TGTGCCAGCAGTAGTTACTACGAGCAGTACTTC. Its protein product is CASSSYYEQYF. The chain couples TRBV27 to TRBJ2-7, with no clear D. CDR1 is MNHEY, CDR2 SMNVEV, per germline (reference sequence). The CDR3 length is 11 residues. The germline V and J ends were trimmed by 5 bases and 3 bases, with 5 bases remaining between them.

The V call is TRBV7-9, the J call TRBJ2-2, with 8 bases that match TRBD1. The V segment lost 0 bases and the J segment 7 bases; nucleotides outside the gene matches: 4. CDR3 size: 15 residues. Per germline, CDR1 SEHNR and CDR2 FQNEAQ (reference sequence). The CDR3 nucleotides read TGTGCCAGCAGCTTAGCCCGGACAGGGTTCGGGGAGCTGTTTTTT. Translation gives CASSLARTGFGELFF.

V gene TRBV5-4 combines with J gene TRBJ2-7; the D gene is possibly TRBD1 (6 bases). The V end lost 0 bases, the J end lost 1 base, and 11 bases lay between the germline ends. Germline V gene lookup returns CDR1 SGHNT and CDR2 YYREEE (reference sequence). The CDR3 runs 15 residues. CDR3 nucleotides: TGTGCCAGCAGCTTGGGCACAGGGTCTTCCTACGAGCAGTACTTC. Its protein product is CASSLGTGSSYEQYF.

This sequence joins TRBV7-6 and TRBJ2-1; D gene unclear. Deletions cut 5 bases from V and 7 bases from J, with 6 bases between. This CDR3 comprises 11 residues. CDR1 SGHVS and CDR2 FNYEAQ come from the germline V gene. CDR3 in amino acids: CASSEDNEQFF. CDR3 DNA: TGTGCCAGCAGCGAGGATAATGAGCAGTTCTTC.

This chain uses TRBV7-9 with TRBJ2-5, with D unresolved. This CDR3 is built from 12 residues. The V end was cut by 6 bases, the J end by 5 bases, with 10 bases between. CDR1 and CDR2 (germline): SEHNR, FQNEAQ (reference sequence). CDR3 sequence reads: CASSSPWETQYF. The CDR3 DNA sequence: TGTGCCAGCAGTTCCCCCTGGGAGACCCAGTACTTC.

This clone has a single count. This chain connects TRBV29-1 to TRBJ2-1; 7 nucleotides line up with TRBD1. The CDR3 length is 11 residues. Germline CDR1 SQVTM, CDR2 ANQGSEA. J lost 9 bases, V lost 6 bases, and 5 bases had no gene match. CDR3 region: CSVVTGIEQFF. The CDR3 bases are TGCAGCGTCGTGACAGGGATTGAGCAGTTCTTC.

This chain connects TRBV21-1 to TRBJ1-2. TRBV21-1 is designated a pseudogene. The CDR3 length is 15 residues. CDR3 DNA sequence: TGTGCCAGCAGCAAACAGCGGACCGAAGACTATGGCTACACCTTC. As protein: CASSKQRTEDYGYTF.

A few counts support this clone. The V and J genes are TRBV6-1 and TRBJ2-3; 8 bases match TRBD1. The CDR3 loop spans 15 amino acids. J gave up 2 bases and V 7 bases, and 8 bases lay outside the gene matches. The germline gives CDR1 MNHNS, CDR2 SASEGT. This CDR3 reads CASIPDRASTDTQYF. Written as DNA, the CDR3 is TGTGCCAGCATTCCGGACAGGGCCTCCACAGATACGCAGTATTTT.

The rearrangement joins TRBV9 to TRBJ1-2; perhaps TRBD1 as D (5 bases). The ends were cut back, 2 bases at V and 2 bases at J, with 16 bases in the middle. The CDR3 extends over 16 amino acids. The germline gives CDR1 SGDLS, CDR2 YYNGEE. CDR3 amino acids: CASSVSREGRNYGYTF. Written as DNA, the CDR3 is TGTGCCAGCAGCGTCTCCAGGGAGGGAAGAAACTATGGCTACACCTTC.

Worth noting for this clone: Given a far larger clone just one base away, this is likely a sequencing read error. The sample holds other DNA sequences that translate to the same CDR3. The gene calls are TRBV29-1 and TRBJ2-1; 11 bases map to TRBD2. The CDR3 spans 15 residues. From germline, CDR1 is SQVTM and CDR2 ANQGSEA. The CDR3 reads CSVVSTSGRVDEQFF. The DNA for the CDR3 is TGCAGCGTTGTATCTACTAGCGGGAGAGTAGATGAGCAATTCTTC.

This chain links TRBV6-5 with TRBJ2-3, with D perhaps matching TRBD2 (6 bases). The ends were cut back, 10 bases at V and 2 bases at J, with 16 bases in the middle. Germline CDR1 is MNHEY and CDR2 is SVGAGI. This CDR3 contains 14 residues. The CDR3 region has the DNA TGTGCCACCGGGGACTCCCTATTCACAGATACGCAGTATTTT. Translated: CATGDSLFTDTQYF.

The chain couples TRBV7-2 to TRBJ2-7; TRBD2 matches at 7 bases. Germline CDR1 SGHTA, CDR2 FQGNSA. J lost 0 bases, V lost 4 bases, and 12 bases had no gene match. The CDR3 sequence is 17 residues long. CDR3 DNA: TGTGCCAGCAGCTCGCAACCTAGCGGCATATACTCCTACGAGCAGTACTTC. It codes for CASSSQPSGIYSYEQYF.

This clone was observed a few times. The chain joins TRBV2 to TRBJ2-7; the D gene is possibly TRBD2 (5 bases). The germline CDR1 and CDR2 sequences are SNHLY and FYNNEI. V lost 7 bases and J 3 bases, leaving 10 bases between the germline ends. The CDR3 sequence is 12 residues long. The CDR3 reads CASNGNNYEQYF. CDR3 DNA sequence: TGTGCCAGCAACGGGAATAACTACGAGCAGTACTTC.

This clone appeared a few times. The chain recombines TRBV7-9 with TRBJ2-5; D may match TRBD1 or TRBD2 (5 bases each). This CDR3 has 12 amino acids. The germline V and J ends were trimmed by 8 bases and 5 bases, with 12 bases remaining between them. The germline V gene encodes CDR1 SEHNR and CDR2 FQNEAQ (reference sequence). CDR3 nucleotide sequence: TGTGCCAGCGGGACGTGGTCCGAGACCCAGTACTTC. Protein sequence: CASGTWSETQYF.

The chain is built from TRBV7-6 and TRBJ2-7, with TRBD1 as a possible D gene (6 bases). Germline loops: CDR1 SGHVS, CDR2 FNYEAQ. Trimming cost V 5 bases and J 0 bases, with 14 bases left between them. CDR3 length: 15 residues. The CDR3: CASSLRTVYSYEQYF. The CDR3 nucleotides are TGTGCCAGCAGCCTACGGACAGTATACTCCTACGAGCAGTACTTC.

This chain uses TRBV11-2 with TRBJ2-1; 8 bases align to TRBD2. The CDR3 totals 17 residues. Germline V gene data show CDR1 as SGHAT and CDR2 as FQNNGV. V lost 5 bases and J lost 8; bases outside the gene matches: 17. CDR3 DNA: TGTGCCAGCAGCAGAGAACCGGGACTAGGGGGGTGGGATGAGCAGTTCTTC. Translation gives CASSREPGLGGWDEQFF.

The J gene is TRBJ2-5, the V gene TRBV9; D is undetermined. The V gene lost 7 bases and the J gene lost 1 base, with 14 bases spanning the gap. This CDR3 spans 14 amino acids. The germline V gene encodes CDR1 SGDLS and CDR2 YYNGEE. CDR3 protein: CASSPSGTQETQYF. The CDR3 nucleotides read TGTGCCAGCTCCCCATCGGGCACCCAAGAGACCCAGTACTTC. Looking up the rest from reference TRBV9 and TRBJ2-5 gives the full variable domain: DSGVTQTPKHLITATGQRVTLRCSPRSGDLSVYWYQQSLDQGLQFLIQYYNGEERAKGNILERFSAQQFPDLHSELNLSSLELGDSALYFCASSPSGTQETQYFGPGTRLLVL.

The J gene is TRBJ2-2, the V gene TRBV13; no clear D. The CDR3 runs to 14 residues. In germline, CDR1 is PRHDT, CDR2 FYEKMQ (reference sequence). The V end was cut by 8 bases, the J end by 6 bases, with 16 bases between. CDR3 sequence: CASSTDTSPGELFF. The CDR3 coding sequence is TGTGCCAGCTCGACCGACACCTCTCCCGGGGAGCTGTTTTTT. Drawing the rest from reference TRBV13 and TRBJ2-2, the complete variable domain is AAGVIQSPRHLIKEKRETATLKCYPIPRHDTVYWYQQGPGQDPQFLISFYEKMQSDKGSIPDRFSAQQFSDYHSELNMSSLELGDSALYFCASSTDTSPGELFFGEGSRLTVL.

This clone showed up just once. The chain links TRBV7-2 to TRBJ2-7, with D perhaps TRBD1 or TRBD2 (6 bases each). Trimming removed 3 bases from V and 5 bases from J, with 11 bases in between. Germline CDR1 reads SGHTA; CDR2 reads FQGNSA. This CDR3 comprises 13 residues. The CDR3 region has the DNA TGTGCCAGCAGCTTCGGAGGGGGTGACGAGCAGTACTTC. Its translation: CASSFGGGDEQYF.

There are many counts of this clone. The chain has TRBV5-1 and TRBJ2-1; 10 positions match TRBD1. The germline V gene has CDR1 SGHRS and CDR2 YFSETQ. V trimming: 7 bases; J trimming: 8 bases; junction bases outside the gene matches: 15. The CDR3 loop spans 16 amino acids. CDR3 sequence reads: CASSRGDRGQMDEQFF. DNA of the CDR3: TGCGCCAGCTCTCGCGGAGACAGGGGGCAGATGGATGAGCAGTTCTTC.

This chain joins TRBV10-2 and TRBJ2-4; D not certain. This CDR3 spans 16 amino acids. Between the trimmed V and J ends, which lost 3 bases and 0 bases, there was a span of 12 bases. Per the germline V gene, CDR1 is WSHSY and CDR2 is SAAADI. The CDR3 reads CASSDQTRLAKNIQYF. CDR3 in DNA: TGCGCCAGCAGTGACCAAACACGACTAGCCAAAAACATTCAGTACTTC.

The chain joins TRBV6-6 to TRBJ1-3; a possible D gene is TRBD1 (6 bases). Germline CDR1 and CDR2: MNHNY and SVGAGI (reference sequence). V was cut by 5 bases and J by 3 bases, with 14 bases left in between. The length of the CDR3 is 15 residues. CDR3 nucleotides: TGTGCCAGCAGTCCCGACAGGTTCGGTGGAAACACCATATATTTT. Its translation is CASSPDRFGGNTIYF.

V is TRBV5-6 and J is TRBJ2-3; 8 nucleotides agree with TRBD2. The CDR3 totals 15 residues. The junction had 6 bases not matched to a gene; V was cut back by 4 bases and J by 2 bases. CDR1 SGHDT and CDR2 YYEEEE come from the germline V gene. The CDR3 region has the DNA TGTGCCAGCAGCATTAGCGGGGTTAACACAGATACGCAGTATTTT. Protein: CASSISGVNTDTQYF.

The chain couples TRBV11-2 to TRBJ2-2; 7 bases match TRBD2. Looked up from germline, CDR1 is SGHAT and CDR2 is FQNNGV. J gave up 4 bases and V 6 bases, and 8 bases lay outside the gene matches. The length of the CDR3 is 15 residues. This CDR3 reads CASSPTGGGTGELFF. CDR3 in DNA: TGTGCCAGCAGTCCAACGGGGGGTGGCACCGGGGAGCTGTTTTTT.